Below, 21 T cell receptor beta chains from the same sample are listed, as sequenced in a study of T cell repertoires in cytomegalovirus infection. TCRdb called the reads again in MiXCR, with one record for every CDR3 protein. The sample lists a few hundred thousand distinct CDR3 sequences; 15% to 20% were seen once. Sample: PBMCs. Receptors were obtained from a human donor in good health (CMV status not recorded). Some clones in this sample may be carry-over from other donors' samples.

The V and J genes are TRBV7-2 and TRBJ1-6; no definite D call. Germline CDR1 and CDR2: SGHTA and FQGNSA. The CDR3 spans 13 residues. V was trimmed by 0 bases and J by 9 bases, leaving 6 bases between them. CDR3 region: CASSLAQASPLHF. CDR3 DNA: TGTGCCAGCAGCTTAGCGCAAGCTTCACCCCTCCACTTT.

The rearrangement uses TRBV9 and TRBJ2-4; D perhaps matches TRBD2 (7 bases). Germline values: CDR1 SGDLS, CDR2 YYNGEE. The CDR3 consists of 17 residues. Trimming took off 3 bases at V and 0 bases at J, with 16 bases between the two ends. The CDR3 coding sequence is TGTGCCAGCAGCGCAAAGGGGGGGGACCTAGCCAAAAACATTCAGTACTTC. Translating it yields CASSAKGGDLAKNIQYF.

There are a few counts of this clonotype. The chain combines TRBV19 with TRBJ1-5; no clear D gene. Germline V gene data show CDR1 as LNHDA and CDR2 as SQIVND (reference sequence). The CDR3 is 16 residues long. V lost 0 bases, J lost 5 bases, and 14 bases lay in between. The CDR3 loop is CASSIDRRWGDQPQHF. The CDR3 nucleotides read TGTGCCAGTAGTATAGATCGGCGGTGGGGAGATCAGCCCCAGCATTTT.

In this sample, this clonotype turned up many times. The V call is TRBV28, the J call TRBJ2-7; D is perhaps TRBD1 (6 bases). V was trimmed by 0 bases and J by 3 bases, leaving 15 bases between them. This CDR3 has 16 residues. The germline V gene has CDR1 MDHEN and CDR2 SYDVKM. For the CDR3, the DNA is TGTGCCAGCAGTTTATGGGGGGCAGGGGAAAGCTACGAGCAGTACTTC. Translating gives CASSLWGAGESYEQYF.

This clonotype was observed many times. This chain joins TRBV20-1 and TRBJ1-6; TRBD1 agrees at 9 bases. CDR3 length: 15 amino acids. V was pared by 5 bases and J by 13 bases, with 15 bases of the junction left unmatched. The germline V gene has CDR1 DFQATT and CDR2 SNEGSKA (reference sequence). The CDR3 region is CSAGRPGQGFFPLHF. The CDR3 DNA reads as TGCAGTGCTGGCCGACCGGGACAGGGTTTCTTTCCCCTCCACTTT.

Only a few counts were recorded for this clonotype. This chain links TRBV3-1 with TRBJ2-7, with a possible D match to TRBD2 (6 bases). V lost 3 bases and J 11 bases, leaving 17 bases between the germline ends. Germline V gene data show CDR1 as LGHDT and CDR2 as YNNKEL (reference sequence). This CDR3 has 13 amino acids. Here the CDR3 DNA reads TGTGCCAGCAGCCAGGAGGGTGGGTATACGGAGTACTTC. Protein: CASSQEGGYTEYF.

The rearrangement links TRBV10-3 to TRBJ2-2; maybe TRBD1 (6 bases). CDR3 size: 15 residues. CDR1 is ENHRY, CDR2 SYGVKD, per germline. Trimming took 5 bases from V and 5 from J, leaving 15 bases between them. CDR3: CAISIGQLGTGELFF. CDR3 coding DNA: TGTGCCATCAGTATCGGACAGCTCGGAACCGGGGAGCTGTTTTTT.

Many counts were recorded for this clonotype. CDR3 sequence: CASSLDLKGGDYEQYF. CDR3 DNA: TGTGCCAGCAGCTTAGATCTTAAGGGGGGAGACTACGAGCAGTACTTC. The chain combines TRBV11-2 with TRBJ2-7; D is possibly TRBD1 or TRBD2 (6 bases each). V was shortened by 0 bases and J by 3 bases, with 15 bases between the two germline ends. The germline V gene encodes CDR1 SGHAT and CDR2 FQNNGV. The CDR3 runs to 16 residues.

This clonotype showed up many times. This chain joins TRBV28 and TRBJ2-5; 9 positions match TRBD1. The CDR3 is made up of 13 amino acids. The germline gives CDR1 MDHEN, CDR2 SYDVKM. V lost 7 bases to trimming and J lost 5 bases; unmatched junction nucleotides: 5. The CDR3 DNA is TGTGCCAGCACCGACAGGGGGTCGGAGACCCAGTACTTC. It translates to CASTDRGSETQYF.

This clonotype was seen many times. The chain links TRBV2 to TRBJ1-1; tentative D call: TRBD1 (5 bases). The CDR3 length is 15 residues. The V gene lost 7 bases and the J gene lost 3 bases, with 18 bases spanning the gap. The germline V gene encodes CDR1 SNHLY and CDR2 FYNNEI. This chain's CDR3 is CASKAWGLRDTEAFF. For the CDR3, the DNA is TGTGCCAGCAAAGCTTGGGGCCTACGAGACACTGAAGCTTTCTTT.

The rearrangement links TRBV10-3 to TRBJ2-5, with TRBD2 matching over 8 bases. The V segment lost 6 bases and the J segment 2 bases; nucleotides outside the gene matches: 5. The germline V gene has CDR1 ENHRY and CDR2 SYGVKD. CDR3 length: 14 residues. CDR3 sequence: CAISAGTRQETQYF. As DNA, the CDR3 is TGTGCCATCAGCGCCGGGACTAGACAAGAGACCCAGTACTTC.

This clonotype occurred a few times. This chain links TRBV2 with TRBJ1-1; D is undetermined. Germline V gives CDR1 SNHLY, CDR2 FYNNEI. This CDR3 region has 17 residues. Trimming took 5 bases from V and 1 from J, leaving 20 bases between them. The CDR3 sequence is CASSSLGNFERNTEAFF. In DNA, the CDR3 is TGTGCCAGCAGTAGCCTCGGGAACTTTGAACGGAACACTGAAGCTTTCTTT.

This clonotype has only a few counts. In nucleotides, the CDR3 is TGCAGCGTATCTTGGGGAGGGGGCAACACCGGGGAGCTGTTTTTT. Protein: CSVSWGGGNTGELFF. The chain has TRBV29-1 and TRBJ2-2; either TRBD1 or TRBD2 may fit D (7 bases each). V shed 6 bases and J shed 2 bases, with 16 bases lying between them. From germline, CDR1 is SQVTM and CDR2 ANQGSEA. The CDR3 consists of 15 residues.

This clonotype was recorded many times. V and J are TRBV7-3 and TRBJ1-5; D may be TRBD1 (6 bases). Germline V CDR1 and CDR2: SGHTA, FQGTGA. V dropped 1 base and J dropped 7 bases, with 8 bases sitting between them. There are 13 residues in the CDR3. The CDR3 DNA is TGTGCCAGCAGCTTAAGCCAGGGGCAGCCCCAGCATTTT. Translation gives CASSLSQGQPQHF.

This chain uses TRBV5-4 with TRBJ2-1; D is unresolved. V shed 6 bases and J shed 4 bases, with 14 bases lying between them. The CDR3 has 14 amino acids. CDR1 SGHNT and CDR2 YYREEE come from the germline V gene (reference sequence). The CDR3 nucleotides are TGTGCCAGCACCCCCGTACCCCTTTACAATGAGCAGTTCTTC. Protein sequence: CASTPVPLYNEQFF.

The chain joins TRBV28 to TRBJ1-5; D not certain. The V gene lost 5 bases and the J gene lost 0 bases, with 5 bases spanning the gap. Germline V gene sequence: CDR1 MDHEN, CDR2 SYDVKM. The CDR3 has 13 amino acids. The CDR3 nucleotides are TGTGCCAGCAGTCAGCGTAGCAATCAGCCCCAGCATTTT. Residues: CASSQRSNQPQHF.

The genes are TRBV7-9 and TRBJ2-6; D is uncertain. Germline V gives CDR1 SEHNR, CDR2 FQNEAQ (reference sequence). The V and J ends lost 5 bases and 1 base respectively, with 18 bases between them. The CDR3 contains 18 residues. The CDR3 coding sequence is TGTGCCAGCAGCCAGCCGGGCCTAACCCCTTCTGGGGCCAACGTCCTGACTTTC. Translation: CASSQPGLTPSGANVLTF.

This clonotype was picked up many times. V and J are TRBV7-6 and TRBJ2-1; D is undetermined. V lost 5 bases to trimming and J lost 0 bases, with 11 bases between them. Germline CDR1 and CDR2: SGHVS and FNYEAQ. CDR3 length: 15 residues. This CDR3 is CASSNPWSSYNEQFF. The CDR3 DNA reads as TGTGCCAGCAGCAACCCCTGGAGCTCCTACAATGAGCAGTTCTTC.

This sequence joins TRBV12-5 and TRBJ2-5; the D gene is possibly TRBD1 (6 bases). V dropped 6 bases and J dropped 4 bases, with 15 bases sitting between them. The CDR3 length is 14 residues. The germline gives CDR1 LGHNT, CDR2 FRNRAP. The chain's CDR3 is CASGRTGNRETQYF. CDR3 DNA sequence: TGTGCTAGTGGGAGAACAGGGAATCGAGAGACCCAGTACTTC. The full variable domain, rest sourced from reference TRBV12-5 and TRBJ2-5, is DARVTQTPRHKVTEMGQEVTMRCQPILGHNTVFWYRQTMMQGLELLAYFRNRAPLDDSGMPKDRFSAEMPDATLATLKIQPSEPRDSAVYFCASGRTGNRETQYFGPGTRLLVL.

This clonotype was counted many times. This chain joins TRBV28 and TRBJ1-4; 9 nucleotides align to TRBD1. The CDR3 covers 15 residues. V trimming: 5 bases; J trimming: 8 bases; junction bases outside the gene matches: 9. CDR1 MDHEN and CDR2 SYDVKM come from the germline V gene. For the CDR3, the DNA is TGTGCCAGCAGTCCTGGGACAGGGACGAGGGAAAAACTGTTTTTT. Amino acids: CASSPGTGTREKLFF.

This clonotype was counted only a few times. This sequence joins TRBV2 and TRBJ2-7; a weak D match, TRBD1 (6 bases). The CDR3 runs to 15 residues. V lost 8 bases, J lost 1 base, and 18 bases lay in between. The germline CDR1 and CDR2 sequences are SNHLY and FYNNEI. The CDR3 loop reads CASDQGMGTSYEQYF. For the CDR3, the DNA is TGTGCCAGCGATCAGGGGATGGGGACGTCCTACGAGCAGTACTTC.